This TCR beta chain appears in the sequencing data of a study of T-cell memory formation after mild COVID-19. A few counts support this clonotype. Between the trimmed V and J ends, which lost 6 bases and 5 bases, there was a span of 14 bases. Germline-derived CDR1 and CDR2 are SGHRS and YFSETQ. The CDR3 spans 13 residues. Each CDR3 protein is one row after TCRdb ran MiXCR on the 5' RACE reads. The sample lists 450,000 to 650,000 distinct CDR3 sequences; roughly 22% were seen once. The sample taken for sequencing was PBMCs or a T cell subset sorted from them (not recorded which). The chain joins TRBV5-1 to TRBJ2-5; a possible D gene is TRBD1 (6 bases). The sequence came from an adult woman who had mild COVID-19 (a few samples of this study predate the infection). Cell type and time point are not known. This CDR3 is CASTRTGLETQYF. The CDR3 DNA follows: TGCGCCAGCACCCGAACAGGGTTGGAGACCCAGTACTTC.